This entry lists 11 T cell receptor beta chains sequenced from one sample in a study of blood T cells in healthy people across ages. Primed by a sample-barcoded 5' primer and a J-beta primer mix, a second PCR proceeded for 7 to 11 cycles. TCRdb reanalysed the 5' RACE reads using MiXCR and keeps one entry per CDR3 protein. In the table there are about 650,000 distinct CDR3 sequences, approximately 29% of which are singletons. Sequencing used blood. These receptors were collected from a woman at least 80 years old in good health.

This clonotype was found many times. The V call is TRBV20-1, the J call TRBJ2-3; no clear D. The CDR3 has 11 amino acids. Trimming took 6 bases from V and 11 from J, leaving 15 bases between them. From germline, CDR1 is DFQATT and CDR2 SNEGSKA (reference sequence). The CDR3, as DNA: TGCAGTGCCACGGACGGGCAAGTGCAGTATTTT. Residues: CSATDGQVQYF.

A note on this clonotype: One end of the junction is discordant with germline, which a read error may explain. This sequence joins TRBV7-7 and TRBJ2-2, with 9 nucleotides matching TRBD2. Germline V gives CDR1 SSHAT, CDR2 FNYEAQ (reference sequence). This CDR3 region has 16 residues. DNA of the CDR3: TGTGCTAGCAGCGGCGCGGGGGGGCCTCCCCCCGGGGAGCTGTTTTTT. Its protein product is CASSGAGGPPPGELFF.

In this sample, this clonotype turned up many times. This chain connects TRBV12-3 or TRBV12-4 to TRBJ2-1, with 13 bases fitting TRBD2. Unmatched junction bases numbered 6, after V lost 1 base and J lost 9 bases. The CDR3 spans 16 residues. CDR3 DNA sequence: TGTGCCAGCAGTTTAGAACTAGCGGGGGGGCCGGGTGAGCAGTTCTTC. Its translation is CASSLELAGGPGEQFF.

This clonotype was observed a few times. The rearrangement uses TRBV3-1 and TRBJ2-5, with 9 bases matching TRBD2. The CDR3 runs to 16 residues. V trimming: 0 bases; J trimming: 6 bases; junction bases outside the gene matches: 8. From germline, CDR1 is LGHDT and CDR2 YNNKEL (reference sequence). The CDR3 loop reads CASSQDRAGGPKTQYF. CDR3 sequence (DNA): TGTGCCAGCAGCCAAGATCGGGCGGGGGGGCCGAAGACCCAGTACTTC.

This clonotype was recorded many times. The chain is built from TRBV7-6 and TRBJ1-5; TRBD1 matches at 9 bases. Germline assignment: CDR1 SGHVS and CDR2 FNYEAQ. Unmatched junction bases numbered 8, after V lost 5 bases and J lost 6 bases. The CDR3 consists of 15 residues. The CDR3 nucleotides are TGTGCCAGCAGCGCCCGACAGGGGGACAGTCAGCCCCAGCATTTT. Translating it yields CASSARQGDSQPQHF.

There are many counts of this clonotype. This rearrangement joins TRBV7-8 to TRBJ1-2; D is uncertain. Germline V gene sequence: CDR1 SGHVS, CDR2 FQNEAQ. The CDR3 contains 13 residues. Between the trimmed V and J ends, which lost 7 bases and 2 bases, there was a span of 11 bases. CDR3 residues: CASTDSGNYGYTF. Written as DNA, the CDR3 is TGTGCCAGCACAGATTCGGGGAACTATGGCTACACCTTC.

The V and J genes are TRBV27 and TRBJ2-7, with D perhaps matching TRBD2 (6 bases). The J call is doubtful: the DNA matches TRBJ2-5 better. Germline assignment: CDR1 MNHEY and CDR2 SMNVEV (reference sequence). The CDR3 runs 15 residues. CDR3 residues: CASSLSRAGEETQYF. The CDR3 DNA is TGTGCCAGCAGTTTATCGAGAGCGGGCGAAGAGACCCAGTACTTC.

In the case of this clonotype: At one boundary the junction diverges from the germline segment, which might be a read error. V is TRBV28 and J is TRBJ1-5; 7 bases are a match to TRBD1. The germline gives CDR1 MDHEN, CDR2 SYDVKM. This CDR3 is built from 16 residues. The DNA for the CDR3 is TGTACCAGCAGTTTATTCGGGACAGCCGGCAATCAGCCCCAGCATTTT. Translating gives CTSSLFGTAGNQPQHF.

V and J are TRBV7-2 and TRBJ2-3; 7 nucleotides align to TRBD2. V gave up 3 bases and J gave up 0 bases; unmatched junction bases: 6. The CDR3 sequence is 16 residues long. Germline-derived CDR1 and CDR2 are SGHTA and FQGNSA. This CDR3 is CASSFTLGGSTDTQYF. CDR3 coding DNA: TGTGCCAGCAGCTTCACTTTGGGGGGGAGCACAGATACGCAGTATTTT.

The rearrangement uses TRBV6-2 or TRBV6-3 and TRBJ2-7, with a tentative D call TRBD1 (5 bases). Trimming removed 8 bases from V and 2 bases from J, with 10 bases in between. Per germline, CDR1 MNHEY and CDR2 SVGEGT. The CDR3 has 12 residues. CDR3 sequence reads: CASWQGTYEQYF. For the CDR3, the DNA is TGTGCCAGCTGGCAGGGAACCTACGAGCAGTACTTC.

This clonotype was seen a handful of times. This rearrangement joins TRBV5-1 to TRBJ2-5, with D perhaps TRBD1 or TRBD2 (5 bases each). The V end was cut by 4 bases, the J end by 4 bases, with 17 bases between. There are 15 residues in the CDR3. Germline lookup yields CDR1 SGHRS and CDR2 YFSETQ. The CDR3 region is CASSPTSGRRETQYF. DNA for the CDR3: TGCGCCAGCAGCCCGACCTCGGGACGGAGAGAGACCCAGTACTTC.